A single sample is the source of the 15 T cell receptor beta chains below, sequenced in a study of T cells in Graves' hyperthyroidism and ophthalmopathy. RNA transcripts provided the source from which TCR beta CDR3 regions were amplified. TCR CDR3 underwent first-round RT-PCR with the HTBI primer set. TCRdb independently ran MiXCR on the multiplex PCR reads; one entry per CDR3 protein. The sample consists of under 300,000 distinct CDR3 sequences, around 20% of them appearing once. The sequencing input was blood. These receptors were taken from a man aged 25-40 years with Graves' ophthalmopathy.

This clonotype was found many times. The chain recombines TRBV12-3 or TRBV12-4 with TRBJ1-2; D may be TRBD1 (5 bases). Trimming took 4 bases from V and 7 from J, leaving 10 bases between them. The CDR3 totals 12 residues. The CDR3 coding sequence is TGTGCCAGCAGTTGGCAGGGAGCTGGCTACACCTTC. It yields the protein CASSWQGAGYTF.

This chain joins TRBV20-1 and TRBJ2-1, with TRBD2 matching 8 bases. This CDR3 spans 17 amino acids. V lost 5 bases to trimming and J lost 5 bases; unmatched junction nucleotides: 17. Germline CDR1 DFQATT, CDR2 SNEGSKA (reference sequence). The CDR3 sequence is CSARRSASGSLNNEQFF. CDR3 bases: TGCAGTGCTCGCCGATCCGCGAGCGGGAGCTTGAACAATGAGCAGTTCTTC.

V is TRBV2 and J is TRBJ2-1; D remains ambiguous. Germline CDR1 reads SNHLY; CDR2 reads FYNNEI. This CDR3 has 14 residues. V gave up 7 bases and J gave up 2 bases, with 12 bases separating them. CDR3 sequence reads: CASTYHPAYNEQFF. The CDR3, as DNA: TGTGCCAGCACCTACCACCCAGCCTACAATGAGCAGTTCTTC.

This clonotype was counted ten times or more. The rearrangement joins TRBV11-2 to TRBJ2-3; 8 nucleotides agree with TRBD2. This CDR3 is 15 amino acids long. In germline, CDR1 is SGHAT, CDR2 FQNNGV. J lost 3 bases, V lost 4 bases, and 6 bases had no gene match. CDR3 nucleotide sequence: TGTGCCAGCAGCTCAAAGCGGGAGAGGACAGATACGCAGTATTTT. This gives the protein CASSSKRERTDTQYF.

This clonotype showed up just a few times. The V gene is TRBV20-1, the J gene TRBJ2-2; possibly TRBD1 for D (6 bases). The germline V gene has CDR1 DFQATT and CDR2 SNEGSKA (reference sequence). The V and J ends lost 4 bases and 0 bases respectively, with 12 bases between them. The CDR3 has 15 amino acids. CDR3 coding DNA: TGCAGTGCTAAAACAGGGTCGACGAACACCGGGGAGCTGTTTTTT. This translates into CSAKTGSTNTGELFF.

In its sample, this clonotype was seen a few times. CDR3 amino acids: CASSQDITSFNEQFF. The CDR3 region has the DNA TGTGCCAGCAGCCAAGACATCACTTCATTTAATGAGCAGTTCTTC. The chain has TRBV3-1 and TRBJ2-1, with D unclear. Trimming removed 0 bases from V and 7 bases from J, with 13 bases in between. CDR1 is LGHDT, CDR2 YNNKEL, per germline (reference sequence). The CDR3 is 15 amino acids.

This clonotype was counted between two and nine times. CDR3 sequence: CASSFRPGQAHKEQFF. CDR3 nucleotides: TGTGCCAGCAGCTTCAGGCCGGGACAGGCGCATAAGGAGCAGTTCTTC. The chain carries TRBV5-6 and TRBJ2-1; 8 bases fit TRBD1. Germline V gene sequence: CDR1 SGHDT, CDR2 YYEEEE. V lost 2 bases, J lost 10 bases, and 14 bases stayed unmatched. The CDR3 totals 16 residues. Full variable domain (remainder filled in from reference TRBV5-6 and TRBJ2-1): DAGVTQSPTHLIKTRGQQVTLRCSPKSGHDTVSWYQQALGQGPQFIFQYYEEEERQRGNFPDRFSGHQFPNYSSELNVNALLLGDSALYLCASSFRPGQAHKEQFFGPGTRLTVL.

In its sample, this clonotype was seen many times. The gene calls are TRBV7-2 and TRBJ2-3; 9 nucleotides line up with TRBD2. The CDR3 length is 16 residues. The trim removed 0 bases at V and 5 bases at J, leaving 6 bases unmatched. Per the germline V gene, CDR1 is SGHTA and CDR2 is FQGNSA. CDR3: CASSLALTSGLDTQYF. DNA for the CDR3: TGTGCCAGCAGCTTAGCGCTGACTAGCGGTTTAGATACGCAGTATTTT.

J is TRBJ2-7 and V is TRBV19, with a possible D match to TRBD1 (6 bases). The germline V gene has CDR1 LNHDA and CDR2 SQIVND (reference sequence). Trimming removed 4 bases from V and 0 bases from J, with 13 bases in between. The CDR3 contains 15 residues. CDR3 bases: TGTGCCAGTAGTACTTCGAGGGGGAACTCCTACGAGCAGTACTTC. Amino acids: CASSTSRGNSYEQYF.

In this sample, this clonotype turned up a few times. The chain combines TRBV6-1 with TRBJ2-5, with D hard to call. This CDR3 has 12 residues. V shed 8 bases and J shed 1 base, with 8 bases lying between them. From germline, CDR1 is MNHNS and CDR2 SASEGT. In DNA, the CDR3 is TGTGCCAGCGGTTCCCCCCAAGAGACCCAGTACTTC. Protein sequence: CASGSPQETQYF.

This clonotype was found many times. The rearrangement joins TRBV2 to TRBJ2-2; the match to TRBD2 covers 9 bases. This CDR3 has 15 residues. Germline CDR1 reads SNHLY; CDR2 reads FYNNEI. Germline trimming cut 5 bases from V and 5 bases from J; bases unmatched to any gene: 6. CDR3 nucleotides: TGTGCCAGCAGTAGAATAGCGGGAGTTACCGGGGAGCTGTTTTTT. Protein: CASSRIAGVTGELFF.

There are many counts of this clonotype. V and J are TRBV28 and TRBJ2-1; D is ambiguous. The V and J ends lost 1 base and 0 bases respectively, with 7 bases between them. The CDR3 spans 15 residues. CDR1 is MDHEN, CDR2 SYDVKM, per germline. Here the CDR3 DNA reads TGTGCCAGCAGTTTATCTCGGAGCTCCTACAATGAGCAGTTCTTC. Its protein is CASSLSRSSYNEQFF. Variable domain in full (rest from reference TRBV28 and TRBJ2-1): DVKVTQSSRYLVKRTGEKVFLECVQDMDHENMFWYRQDPGLGLRLIYFSYDVKMKEKGDIPEGYSVSREKKERFSLILESASTNQTSMYLCASSLSRSSYNEQFFGPGTRLTVL.

This clonotype was detected many times. The J gene is TRBJ2-7, the V gene TRBV20-1; TRBD1 matches at 9 bases. Germline V gives CDR1 DFQATT, CDR2 SNEGSKA (reference sequence). CDR3 length: 13 residues. The V gene end was trimmed by 7 bases and the J gene end by 5 bases; junction bases not matched to a gene: 9. The CDR3 DNA is TGCAGTGTACCGGGACAGGGTTTCCACGAGCAGTACTTC. Translating gives CSVPGQGFHEQYF.

In its sample, this clonotype was seen many times. The chain links TRBV12-3 or TRBV12-4 to TRBJ2-3; 13 bases fit TRBD2. The CDR3 runs to 17 residues. Trimming took 7 bases from V and 4 from J; bases not matched to a gene: 11. The CDR3 DNA is TGTGCCAGCACCAGGACTAGCGGGAGAGGAGGGGCAGATACGCAGTATTTT. Protein: CASTRTSGRGGADTQYF.

This sequence joins TRBV4-2 and TRBJ2-2, with 10 bases aligning to TRBD2. The germline V gene encodes CDR1 LGHNA and CDR2 YNFKEQ. The CDR3 sequence is 17 residues long. V shed 0 bases, J shed 3 bases, and the junction held 4 bases outside the gene matches. The DNA of the CDR3 is TGTGCCAGCAGCCAAGACGCCGGGACTAGCGACACCGGGGAGCTGTTTTTT. It specifies CASSQDAGTSDTGELFF.